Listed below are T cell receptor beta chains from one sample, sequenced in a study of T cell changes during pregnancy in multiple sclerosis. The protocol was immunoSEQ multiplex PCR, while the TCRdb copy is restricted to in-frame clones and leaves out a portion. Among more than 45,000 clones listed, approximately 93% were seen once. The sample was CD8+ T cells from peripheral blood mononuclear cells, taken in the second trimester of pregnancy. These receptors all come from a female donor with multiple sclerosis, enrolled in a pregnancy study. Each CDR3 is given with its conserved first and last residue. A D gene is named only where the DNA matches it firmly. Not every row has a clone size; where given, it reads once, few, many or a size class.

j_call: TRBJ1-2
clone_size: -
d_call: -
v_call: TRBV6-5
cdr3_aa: CASGQEAYGYTF
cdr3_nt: TGTGCCAGCGGCCAAGAGGCCTATGGCTACACCTTC

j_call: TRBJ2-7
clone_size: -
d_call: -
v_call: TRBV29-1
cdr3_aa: CSVAGSGYEQYF
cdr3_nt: TGCAGCGTTGCGGGGAGCGGCTACGAGCAGTACTTC

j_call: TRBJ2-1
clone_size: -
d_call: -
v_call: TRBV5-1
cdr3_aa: CASSFATSLPVYNEQFF
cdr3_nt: TGCGCCAGCAGCTTCGCAACTAGTCTCCCCGTCTACAATGAGCAGTTCTTC

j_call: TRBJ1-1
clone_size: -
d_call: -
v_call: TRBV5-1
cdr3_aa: CASSLGPWGGNTEAFF
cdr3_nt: TGCGCCAGCAGCTTGGGGCCTTGGGGGGGGAACACTGAAGCTTTCTTT

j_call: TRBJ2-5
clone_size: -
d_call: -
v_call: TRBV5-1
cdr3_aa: CASSPGRRETQYF
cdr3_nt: TGCGCCAGCAGCCCAGGGCGACGGGAGACCCAGTACTTC

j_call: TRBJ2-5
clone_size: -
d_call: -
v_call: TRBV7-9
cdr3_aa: CASSLEAAGRTQYF
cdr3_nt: TGTGCCAGCAGCTTAGAAGCGGCGGGGAGGACCCAGTACTTC

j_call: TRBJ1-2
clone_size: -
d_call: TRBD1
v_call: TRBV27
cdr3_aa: CASSFFIRQGQDGYTF
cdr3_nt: TGTGCCAGCAGTTTTTTTATCCGACAGGGGCAGGATGGCTACACCTTC

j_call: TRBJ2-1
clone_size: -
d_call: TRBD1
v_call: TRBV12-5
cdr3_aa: CASEYRGSYNEQFF
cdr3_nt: TGTGCTAGCGAGTACAGGGGCTCCTACAATGAGCAGTTCTTC

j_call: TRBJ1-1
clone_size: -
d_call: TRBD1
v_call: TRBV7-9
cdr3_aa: CASSGTGIEAFF
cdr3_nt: TGTGCCAGCAGCGGGACAGGGATTGAAGCTTTCTTT

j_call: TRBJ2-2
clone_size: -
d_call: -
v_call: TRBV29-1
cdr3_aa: CSVEWDTNTGELFF
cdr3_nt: TGCAGCGTTGAATGGGACACCAACACCGGGGAGCTGTTTTTT

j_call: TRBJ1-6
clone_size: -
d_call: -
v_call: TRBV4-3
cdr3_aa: CASSSGSSSPLHF
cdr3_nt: TGCGCCAGCTCATCAGGCTCAAGTTCACCCCTCCACTTT

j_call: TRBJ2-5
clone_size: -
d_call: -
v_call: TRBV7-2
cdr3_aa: CASSVGQTQETQYF
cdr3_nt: TGTGCCAGCAGCGTAGGACAGACCCAAGAGACCCAGTACTTC

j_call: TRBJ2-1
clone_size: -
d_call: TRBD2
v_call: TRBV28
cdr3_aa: CASSLVGGPVNEQFF
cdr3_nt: TGTGCCAGCAGTTTAGTGGGAGGGCCGGTCAATGAGCAGTTCTTC

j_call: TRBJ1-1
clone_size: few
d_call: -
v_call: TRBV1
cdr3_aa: CTSSPLGGRTEAFF
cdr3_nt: TGCACCAGCAGCCCCCTGGGGGGGAGAACTGAAGCTTTCTTT

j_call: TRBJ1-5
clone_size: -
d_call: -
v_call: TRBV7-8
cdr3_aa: CASSLVAGLSNQPQHF
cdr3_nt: TGTGCCAGCAGCTTAGTGGCTGGCCTGAGCAATCAGCCCCAGCATTTT

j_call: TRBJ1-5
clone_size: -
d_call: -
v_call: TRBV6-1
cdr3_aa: CASSRRGGNQPQHF
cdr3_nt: TGTGCCAGCAGCCGCAGGGGTGGCAATCAGCCCCAGCATTTT

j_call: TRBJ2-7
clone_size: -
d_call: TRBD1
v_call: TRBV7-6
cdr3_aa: CASSSRQGSYEQYF
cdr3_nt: TGTGCCAGCAGCTCACGACAGGGCTCCTACGAGCAGTACTTC

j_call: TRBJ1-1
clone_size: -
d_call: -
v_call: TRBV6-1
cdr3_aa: CASRDSIEAFF
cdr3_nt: TGTGCCAGCAGGGACAGTATCGAAGCTTTCTTT